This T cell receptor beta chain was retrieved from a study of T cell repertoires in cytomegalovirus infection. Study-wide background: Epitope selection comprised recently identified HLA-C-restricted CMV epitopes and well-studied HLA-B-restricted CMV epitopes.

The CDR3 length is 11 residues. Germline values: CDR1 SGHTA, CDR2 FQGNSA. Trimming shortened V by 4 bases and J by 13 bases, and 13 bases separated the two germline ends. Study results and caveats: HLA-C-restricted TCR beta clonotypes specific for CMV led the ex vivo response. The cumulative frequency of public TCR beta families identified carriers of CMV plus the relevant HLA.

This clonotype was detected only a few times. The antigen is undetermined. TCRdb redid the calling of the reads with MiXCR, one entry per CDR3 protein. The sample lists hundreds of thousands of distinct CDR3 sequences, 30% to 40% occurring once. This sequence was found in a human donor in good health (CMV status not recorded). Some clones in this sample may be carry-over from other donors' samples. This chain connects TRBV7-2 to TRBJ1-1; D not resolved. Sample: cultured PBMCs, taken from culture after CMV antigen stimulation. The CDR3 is CASSSQVRVFF. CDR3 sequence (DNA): TGTGCCAGCAGCTCCCAGGTCCGGGTTTTCTTT.